This TCR beta chain was recorded in a study of T cell repertoires in cytomegalovirus infection. As concerns this clonotype: Its antigen is unknown.

TCRdb passed the reads through MiXCR, listing each CDR3 protein once. This sample has 450,000 to 600,000 distinct CDR3 sequences, with roughly 42% found just once. V was pared by 10 bases and J by 5 bases, with 15 bases between. This CDR3 has 12 residues. Germline loops: CDR1 LNHDA, CDR2 SQIVND (reference sequence). The chain couples TRBV19 to TRBJ2-7, with D perhaps matching TRBD1 or TRBD2 (5 bases each). The sample was cultured PBMCs, taken from culture after CMV antigen stimulation. The sequence was collected from a human donor in good health (CMV status not recorded). Some clones in this sample may be carry-over from other donors' samples. The CDR3, as DNA: TGTGCCACTGAGGGGTTGGGGGACGAGCAGTACTTC. Protein product: CATEGLGDEQYF.